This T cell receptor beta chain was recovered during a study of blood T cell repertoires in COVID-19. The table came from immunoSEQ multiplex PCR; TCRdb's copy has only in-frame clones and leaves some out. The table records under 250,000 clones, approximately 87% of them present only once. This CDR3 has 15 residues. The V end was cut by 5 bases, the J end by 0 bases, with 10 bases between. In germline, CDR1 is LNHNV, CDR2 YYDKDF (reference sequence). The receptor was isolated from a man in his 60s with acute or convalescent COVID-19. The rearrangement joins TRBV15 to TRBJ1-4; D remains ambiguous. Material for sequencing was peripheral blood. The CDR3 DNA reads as TGTGCCACCAGCCTCTCGGGAACAACTAATGAAAAACTGTTTTTT. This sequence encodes CATSLSGTTNEKLFF.